This T cell receptor (beta chain) was captured in a study of blood T cell repertoires in COVID-19. Study-wide background: Both acute and convalescent COVID-19 samples were obtained from the United States, Italy and Spain.

As originally analysed: It was from reference gene primer amplification that nucleated cell counts were estimated. Generated by immunoSEQ multiplex PCR, the TCRdb table keeps only in-frame clones and is missing some. The V and J calls and the clone size are those of that table, but D and trimming were determined from the DNA. Counted here are hundreds of thousands of clones, approximately 86% occurring once; the ten biggest clones make up roughly 3%. CDR1 is SNHLY, CDR2 FYNNEI, per germline. The CDR3 totals 14 residues. With 7 bases removed from V and 5 bases from J, the gap between germline ends came to 15 bases.

The clonotype comes from a man aged 55 to 70 with acute or convalescent COVID-19. The chain links TRBV2 to TRBJ2-1, with a tentative D call TRBD2 (6 bases). The sample was peripheral blood. This CDR3 reads CASKGLSNDNEQFF. The CDR3 DNA sequence: TGTGCCAGCAAGGGACTTTCTAACGACAATGAGCAGTTCTTC. Based on the CDR3 plus reference TRBV2 and TRBJ2-1, the full variable domain is EPEVTQTPSHQVTQMGQEVILRCVPISNHLYFYWYRQILGQKVEFLVSFYNNEISEKSEIFDDQFSVERPDGSNFTLKIRSTKLEDSAMYFCASKGLSNDNEQFFGPGTRLTVL.